This T cell receptor (delta chain) was retrieved from a study of γδ T cells in repeated Plasmodium falciparum infection. Overall study: Timepoints: baseline, immediately before selected infections, and 21 days after every infection. Whole-study results and caveats: Waves of new clonotype selection appeared after repeated controlled infections in Vdelta2-negative, largely Vdelta1+, gammadelta T cells. Over time and infection, Vgamma9/Vdelta2+ repertoires remained highly stable and polyclonal.

Flow sorting of PBMC yielded separate Vgamma9/Vdelta2+ and Vdelta2-negative gammadelta T cell populations for bulk repertoire analysis. TCRdb fed the multiplex PCR reads into CATT to redo clone calling. The sample has over 45,000 delta-chain clones, 1.5% to 2% seen once. This clone was seen many times. Its specificity is unknown. TCRdb assigns this DNA the protein of a much larger clone, which departs from its translation at residue 14; this likely reflects a read error, and the protein shown comes from translating the DNA. Germline V gives CDR1 TSWWSYY, CDR2 QGS. The CDR3 totals 20 residues. The V and J ends lost 3 bases and 0 bases respectively, with 26 bases between them.

This receptor was taken from a pool of human donors (malaria-infected and uninfected, not separated). Sequenced sample: gamma-delta T cells from blood. This chain links TRDV1 with TRDJ1; D might be TRDD2 or TRDD3, each matching 7 bases. The J gene, not given by TCRdb, was assigned here from a germline match of the nucleotide sequence. The CDR3, as DNA: TGTGCTCTTGGGGACAACTTCCTAGTTGGGTGGGGGACCAACACCGATAAACTCATCTTT. Its translation: CALGDNFLVGWGTNTDKLIF.